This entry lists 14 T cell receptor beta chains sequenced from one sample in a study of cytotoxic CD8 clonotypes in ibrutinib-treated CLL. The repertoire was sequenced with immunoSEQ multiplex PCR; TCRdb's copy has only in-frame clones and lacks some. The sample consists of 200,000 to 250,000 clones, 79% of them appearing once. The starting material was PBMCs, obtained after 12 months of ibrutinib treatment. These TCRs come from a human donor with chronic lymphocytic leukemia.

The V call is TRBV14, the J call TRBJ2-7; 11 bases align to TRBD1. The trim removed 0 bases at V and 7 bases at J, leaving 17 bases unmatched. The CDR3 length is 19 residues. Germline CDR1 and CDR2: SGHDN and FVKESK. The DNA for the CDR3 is TGTGCCAGCAGCCAAGATCGAGAAGTGAACGGACAGGGGGCGGTGGAGCAGTACTTC. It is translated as CASSQDREVNGQGAVEQYF.

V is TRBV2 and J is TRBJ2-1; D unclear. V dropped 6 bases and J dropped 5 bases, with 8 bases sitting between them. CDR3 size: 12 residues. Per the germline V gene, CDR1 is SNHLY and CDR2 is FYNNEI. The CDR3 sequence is CASRPWDNEQFF. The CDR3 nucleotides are TGTGCCAGCAGGCCGTGGGACAATGAGCAGTTCTTC.

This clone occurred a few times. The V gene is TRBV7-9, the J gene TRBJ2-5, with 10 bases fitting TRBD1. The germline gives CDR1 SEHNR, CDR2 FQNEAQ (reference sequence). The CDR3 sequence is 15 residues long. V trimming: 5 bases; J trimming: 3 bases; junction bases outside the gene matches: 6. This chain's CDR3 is CASSPTGTGEETQYF. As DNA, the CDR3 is TGTGCCAGCAGCCCAACCGGGACAGGGGAAGAGACCCAGTACTTC.

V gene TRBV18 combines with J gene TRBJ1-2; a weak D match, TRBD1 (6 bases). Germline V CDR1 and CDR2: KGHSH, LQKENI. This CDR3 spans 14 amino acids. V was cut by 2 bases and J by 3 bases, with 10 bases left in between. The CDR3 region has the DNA TGTGCCAGCTCACCAGGACAGTCTGACTATGGCTACACCTTC. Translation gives CASSPGQSDYGYTF.

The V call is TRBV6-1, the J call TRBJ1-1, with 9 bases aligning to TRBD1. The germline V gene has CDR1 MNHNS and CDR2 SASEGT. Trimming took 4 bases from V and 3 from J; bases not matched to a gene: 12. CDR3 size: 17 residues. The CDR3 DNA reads TGTGCCAGCAGTGGCCTGGGACAGGGTAGGAGGGACACTGAAGCTTTCTTT. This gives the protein CASSGLGQGRRDTEAFF.

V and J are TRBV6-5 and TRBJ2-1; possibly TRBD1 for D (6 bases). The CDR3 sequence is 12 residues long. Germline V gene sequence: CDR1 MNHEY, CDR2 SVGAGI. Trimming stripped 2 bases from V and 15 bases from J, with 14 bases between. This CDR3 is CASSYTPGALFF. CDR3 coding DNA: TGTGCCAGCAGTTACACCCCAGGGGCCCTGTTCTTC.

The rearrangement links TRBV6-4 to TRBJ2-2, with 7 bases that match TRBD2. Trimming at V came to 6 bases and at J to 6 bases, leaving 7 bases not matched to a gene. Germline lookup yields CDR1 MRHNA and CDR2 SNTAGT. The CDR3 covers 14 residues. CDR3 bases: TGTGCCAGCAGCCCCGGACTAGATCCCGGGGAGCTGTTTTTT. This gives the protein CASSPGLDPGELFF.

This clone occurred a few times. As DNA, the CDR3 is TGTGCCATCCCACCCCTGTCGGATGGCTACACCTTC. Translating it yields CAIPPLSDGYTF. The genes are TRBV19 and TRBJ1-2; no reliable D call. There are 12 residues in the CDR3. The V end lost 10 bases, the J end lost 6 bases, and 15 bases lay between the germline ends. Germline values: CDR1 LNHDA, CDR2 SQIVND (reference sequence). Filled out from reference TRBV19 and TRBJ1-2, the complete variable domain reads DGGITQSPKYLFRKEGQNVTLSCEQNLNHDAMYWYRQDPGQGLRLIYYSQIVNDFQKGDIAEGYSVSREKKESFPLTVTSAQKNPTAFYLCAIPPLSDGYTFGSGTRLTVV.

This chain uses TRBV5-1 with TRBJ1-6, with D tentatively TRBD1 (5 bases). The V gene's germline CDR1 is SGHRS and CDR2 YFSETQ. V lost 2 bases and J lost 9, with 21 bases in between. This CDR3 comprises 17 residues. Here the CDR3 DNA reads TGCGCCAGCAGCTTAGGCGAGCGGTGGGGGTTGGGTTCACCCCTCCACTTT. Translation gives CASSLGERWGLGSPLHF. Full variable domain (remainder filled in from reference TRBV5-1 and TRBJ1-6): KAGVTQTPRYLIKTRGQQVTLSCSPISGHRSVSWYQQTPGQGLQFLFEYFSETQRNKGNFPGRFSGRQFSNSRSEMNVSTLELGDSALYLCASSLGERWGLGSPLHFGNGTRLTVT.

The CDR3 is CASSHRRGDQPQHF. The CDR3 DNA follows: TGTGCCAGCAGCCATAGGAGGGGAGATCAGCCCCAGCATTTT. The chain combines TRBV4-2 with TRBJ1-5; tentatively, D is TRBD1 (5 bases). Trimming stripped 3 bases from V and 5 bases from J, with 11 bases between. Germline-derived CDR1 and CDR2 are LGHNA and YNFKEQ. The CDR3 runs to 14 residues.

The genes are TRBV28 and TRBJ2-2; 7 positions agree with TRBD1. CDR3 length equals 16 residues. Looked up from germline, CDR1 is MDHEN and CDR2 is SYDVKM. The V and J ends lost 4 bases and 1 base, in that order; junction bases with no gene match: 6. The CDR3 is CASSSRQGWNTGELFF. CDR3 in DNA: TGTGCCAGCAGTTCGAGACAGGGTTGGAACACCGGGGAGCTGTTTTTT.

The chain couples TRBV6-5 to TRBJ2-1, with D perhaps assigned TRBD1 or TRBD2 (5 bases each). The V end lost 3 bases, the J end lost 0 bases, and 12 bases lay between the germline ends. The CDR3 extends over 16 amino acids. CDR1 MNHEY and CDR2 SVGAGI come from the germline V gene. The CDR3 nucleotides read TGTGCCAGCAGTTATGGGGACCCCAGCTCCTACAATGAGCAGTTCTTC. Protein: CASSYGDPSSYNEQFF.

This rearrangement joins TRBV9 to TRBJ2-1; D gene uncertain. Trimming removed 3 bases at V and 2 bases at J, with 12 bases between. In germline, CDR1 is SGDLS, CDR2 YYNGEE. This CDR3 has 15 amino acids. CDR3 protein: CASSGAPSAYNEQFF. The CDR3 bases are TGTGCCAGCAGCGGCGCCCCGAGCGCCTACAATGAGCAGTTCTTC.

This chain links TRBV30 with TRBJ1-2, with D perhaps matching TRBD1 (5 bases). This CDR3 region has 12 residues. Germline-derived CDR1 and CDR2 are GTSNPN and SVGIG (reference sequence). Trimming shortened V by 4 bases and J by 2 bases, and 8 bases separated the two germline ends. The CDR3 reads CAWNGGNYGYTF. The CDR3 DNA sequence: TGTGCCTGGAATGGGGGAAACTATGGCTACACCTTC.